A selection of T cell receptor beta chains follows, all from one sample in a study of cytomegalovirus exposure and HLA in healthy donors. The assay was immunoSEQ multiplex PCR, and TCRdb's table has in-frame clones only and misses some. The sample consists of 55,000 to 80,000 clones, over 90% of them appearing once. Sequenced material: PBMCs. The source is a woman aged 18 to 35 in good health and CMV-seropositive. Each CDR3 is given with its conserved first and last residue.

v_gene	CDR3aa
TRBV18	CASSPQADSGNTIYF
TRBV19	CASSTTDFKETQYF
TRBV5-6	CASSLPWQGGETQYF
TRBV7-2	CASSLNRGSYEQYF
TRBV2	CASRTSWSYEQYF
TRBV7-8	CASSLGASGAPKAQYF
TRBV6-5	CASSDETPQETQYF
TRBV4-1	CASSPWGTGADTQYF
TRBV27	CASRQGGPSYEQYF
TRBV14	CASSQLSGRSHYGYTF
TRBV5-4	CASSSATDRTWETQYF
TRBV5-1	CASRSALGLNTGELFF
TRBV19	CASSITPRRVNYGYTF
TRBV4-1	CASSQSSKPGLNTGELFF
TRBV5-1	CASSLEGADTGELFF
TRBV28	CASSFSRSNTEAFF
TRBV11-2	CASSLEGGGETQYF
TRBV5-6	CASSLMTSGTYNEQFF
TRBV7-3	CASSPSGGNTDTQYF
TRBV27	CASSFRGDTGELFF
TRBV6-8	CASSYGGYTF
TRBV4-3	CASSQDRYSYTGELFF
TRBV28	CASRALEAFF
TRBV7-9	CASSPGWSTDTQYF
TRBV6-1	CASSEVGAGELFF
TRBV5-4	CASSLDEEEEQFF
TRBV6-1	CASTQEETQYF
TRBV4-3	CASSQARIAKNIQYF
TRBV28	CASSFQTGEIDGYTF
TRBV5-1	CASSLQSTSGRFHEQFF
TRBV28	CASSLEILSYNEQFF
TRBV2	CASSESSSGQGYEQYF
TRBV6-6	CAGSYQQTGELFF
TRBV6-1	CASRQGDEQYF
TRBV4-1	CASSQDVPGTRTDTQYF
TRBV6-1	CASQRGLYEQYF